This record concerns one TCR beta chain sequence. This entry comes from a study of OX40 agonist ivuxolimab in advanced cancers. Whole-study context: Eligibility rules accepted prior anti-PD-1, anti-PD-L1 or anti-CTLA-4 therapy, and around 44% had some.

The CDR3 covers 15 residues. Germline V gene data show CDR1 as MNHEY and CDR2 as SVGAGI. The V gene lost 5 bases and the J gene lost 2 bases, with 16 bases spanning the gap. The assay was immunoSEQ multiplex PCR, and TCRdb's table has in-frame clones only and misses some. The profile shows tens of thousands of clones, over 70% of them singletons. The source material was CD4+ or CD8+ T cells sorted from blood, sampled in a trial of the OX40 agonist ivuxolimab. The receptor comes from an adult with an advanced solid tumor such as melanoma, head and neck, liver or kidney cancer. The V and J genes are TRBV6-5 and TRBJ2-7; D not resolved. CDR3 protein: CASSLDMNNPYEQYV. Written as DNA, the CDR3 is TGTGCCAGCAGTCTAGACATGAATAACCCCTACGAGCAGTACGTC.